These 30 T cell receptor beta chains share one sample of origin, sequenced in a study of blood T cell repertoires in COVID-19. Clones were read by immunoSEQ multiplex PCR, and TCRdb kept only the in-frame ones, dropping some. The profile shows approximately 390,000 clones, almost 90% of them singletons. The sequenced sample was peripheral blood. Receptors were obtained from a man aged 18 to 30 with active or convalescent COVID-19.

The rearrangement links TRBV5-8 to TRBJ1-5; D remains ambiguous. CDR3 length equals 14 residues. CDR1 is SGHTS and CDR2 is YDEGEE in the germline V gene. V dropped 6 bases and J dropped 3 bases, with 13 bases sitting between them. In nucleotides, the CDR3 is TGTGCCAGCACCCCGGGGTCCCCCAATCAGCCCCAGCATTTT. It is translated as CASTPGSPNQPQHF.

The chain employs TRBV9 and TRBJ2-3; no definite D call. V was trimmed by 2 bases and J by 2 bases, leaving 15 bases between them. Germline V gene sequence: CDR1 SGDLS, CDR2 YYNGEE. The CDR3 is 16 residues long. DNA for the CDR3: TGTGCCAGCAGCGTCGGTTCTCGGGTGGTCACAGATACGCAGTATTTT. Its translation is CASSVGSRVVTDTQYF.

J is TRBJ1-1 and V is TRBV6-6, with D perhaps matching TRBD1 (6 bases). Trimming cost V 7 bases and J 0 bases, with 12 bases left between them. CDR3 size: 14 residues. Looked up from germline, CDR1 is MNHNY and CDR2 is SVGAGI (reference sequence). The CDR3 nucleotides read TGTGCCAGCATCCCGGGGGGCCTGAACACTGAAGCTTTCTTT. Translation: CASIPGGLNTEAFF.

This chain uses TRBV28 with TRBJ2-1; possible D gene TRBD2, 5 bases. The V and J ends lost 7 bases and 10 bases respectively, with 14 bases between them. The CDR3 covers 12 residues. The germline gives CDR1 MDHEN, CDR2 SYDVKM. This CDR3 is CASNHGLAEQFF. CDR3 DNA sequence: TGTGCCAGCAATCATGGGCTAGCAGAGCAGTTCTTC.

This sequence joins TRBV7-9 and TRBJ2-1; D remains ambiguous. Trimming cost V 5 bases and J 0 bases, with 11 bases left between them. There are 15 residues in the CDR3. CDR1 is SEHNR, CDR2 FQNEAQ, per germline (reference sequence). The CDR3 protein is CASSQTRSSYNEQFF. The CDR3 nucleotides are TGTGCCAGCAGCCAGACTCGGTCCTCCTACAATGAGCAGTTCTTC.

The chain is built from TRBV27 and TRBJ1-1; weak D call: TRBD1 (6 bases). Germline assignment: CDR1 MNHEY and CDR2 SMNVEV (reference sequence). CDR3 length: 13 residues. V lost 6 bases, J lost 1 base, and 9 bases lay in between. This CDR3 reads CASSNRENTEAFF. The CDR3 nucleotides are TGTGCCAGCAGCAACAGGGAGAACACTGAAGCTTTCTTT.

This clone occurred once. V and J are TRBV19 and TRBJ2-7, with TRBD1 identical over 11 bases. The CDR3 contains 16 residues. Germline CDR1 LNHDA, CDR2 SQIVND (reference sequence). The V gene end was trimmed by 0 bases and the J gene end by 3 bases; junction bases not matched to a gene: 4. The DNA for the CDR3 is TGTGCCAGTAGTATAGATACCGGGACAGGGGGCTACGAGCAGTACTTC. Amino acids: CASSIDTGTGGYEQYF.

The chain links TRBV3-1 (or the pseudogene TRBV3-2) to TRBJ1-6, with D possibly matching TRBD1 (6 bases). V lost 4 bases and J 4 bases, leaving 8 bases between the germline ends. This CDR3 is built from 14 residues. Germline values: CDR1 LGHDT, CDR2 YNNKEL (reference sequence). DNA for the CDR3: TGTGCCAGCAGCCGGACAGATTATAATTCACCCCTCCACTTT. Amino acid sequence: CASSRTDYNSPLHF.

The chain joins TRBV4-2 to TRBJ2-5, with D possibly being TRBD2 (5 bases). Trimming took off 4 bases at V and 3 bases at J, with 12 bases between the two ends. There are 14 residues in the CDR3. The germline gives CDR1 LGHNA, CDR2 YNFKEQ. The CDR3 DNA reads TGTGCCAGCAGCCTCGGGGTGCGGGAAGAGACCCAGTACTTC. Translation gives CASSLGVREETQYF.

About this clone: The same CDR3 also results from other DNA sequences found in this sample. The chain combines TRBV5-1 with TRBJ2-7, with 8 bases matching TRBD2. CDR3 length: 16 amino acids. Germline CDR1 reads SGHRS; CDR2 reads YFSETQ. With V trimmed by 4 bases and J by 7 bases, 16 bases remained unmatched. CDR3 in DNA: TGCGCCAGCAGCCTGCGCCCCGGGGGGGGATCACAAGAGCAGTACTTC. Protein sequence: CASSLRPGGGSQEQYF.

A few counts support this clone. The V and J genes are TRBV28 and TRBJ1-5, with D perhaps matching TRBD1 (6 bases). Germline CDR1 and CDR2: MDHEN and SYDVKM. V was trimmed by 4 bases and J by 4 bases, leaving 14 bases between them. The CDR3 has 15 residues. CDR3 sequence (DNA): TGTGCCAGCAGTTACAGACAGGCTGGAAATCAGCCCCAGCATTTT. As protein: CASSYRQAGNQPQHF.

The chain carries TRBV2 and TRBJ2-2; 8 nucleotides agree with TRBD2. There are 15 residues in the CDR3. The germline V gene has CDR1 SNHLY and CDR2 FYNNEI. V shed 6 bases, J shed 7 bases, and the junction held 10 bases outside the gene matches. CDR3 amino acids: CASRVTGGAGGELFF. CDR3 coding DNA: TGTGCCAGCAGGGTCACGGGGGGGGCGGGCGGGGAGCTGTTTTTT.

The J gene is TRBJ1-1, the V gene TRBV11-2; no reliable D call. Germline V gives CDR1 SGHAT, CDR2 FQNNGV. V was clipped by 4 bases and J by 12 bases, with 12 bases between them. This CDR3 is 11 amino acids long. CDR3 loop: CASSSTVSPFF. DNA of the CDR3: TGTGCCAGCAGCTCGACTGTGTCCCCTTTCTTT.

The chain recombines TRBV30 with TRBJ1-5; D is unclear. V lost 1 base and J lost 4, with 5 bases in between. Germline CDR1 GTSNPN, CDR2 SVGIG (reference sequence). The CDR3 consists of 12 residues. The CDR3 here is CAWSGTNQPQHF. CDR3 sequence (DNA): TGTGCCTGGAGTGGAACTAATCAGCCCCAGCATTTT.

The V gene is TRBV2, the J gene TRBJ1-6; the D is unclear. Germline values: CDR1 SNHLY, CDR2 FYNNEI. CDR3 length: 13 residues. The V and J ends lost 4 bases and 9 bases respectively, with 10 bases between them. The CDR3 here is CASSGREGSPLHF. CDR3 DNA sequence: TGTGCCAGCAGTGGTCGAGAGGGTTCACCCCTCCACTTT.

As to this clone: A junction boundary mismatches the germline segment, possibly from a read error. The J gene is TRBJ2-7, the V gene TRBV7-7, with TRBD2 matching over 9 bases. This CDR3 is built from 20 residues. Germline V CDR1 and CDR2: SSHAT, FNYEAQ (reference sequence). The CDR3 is CASSHPTPGLADSFSYEQYF. As DNA, the CDR3 is TGTGCTAGCAGCCACCCCACCCCGGGACTAGCTGATTCATTCTCCTACGAGCAGTACTTC.

The chain links TRBV19 to TRBJ1-2; D not resolved. The CDR3 consists of 14 residues. V lost 0 bases, J lost 1 base, and 6 bases lay in between. From germline, CDR1 is LNHDA and CDR2 SQIVND (reference sequence). CDR3 sequence (DNA): TGTGCCAGTAGTATAGAGGAGCATAACTATGGCTACACCTTC. It encodes CASSIEEHNYGYTF.

This chain connects TRBV15 to TRBJ1-1, with a weak D call TRBD1 (6 bases). This CDR3 is built from 13 residues. The V and J ends lost 4 bases and 1 base respectively, with 7 bases between them. Germline V gene data show CDR1 as LNHNV and CDR2 as YYDKDF (reference sequence). CDR3 DNA sequence: TGTGCCACCAGCAAGGGGGAGAACACTGAAGCTTTCTTT. Translation gives CATSKGENTEAFF.

This chain joins TRBV7-9 and TRBJ1-4, with no clear D. This CDR3 is 15 amino acids long. V dropped 5 bases and J dropped 1 base, with 11 bases sitting between them. Germline CDR1 is SEHNR and CDR2 is FQNEAQ (reference sequence). In DNA form, the CDR3 reads TGTGCCAGCAGCCCCCAGGCTGAAACTAATGAAAAACTGTTTTTT. This encodes CASSPQAETNEKLFF.

This chain joins TRBV19 and TRBJ1-4, with D perhaps matching TRBD1 (5 bases). V was clipped by 5 bases and J by 7 bases, with 11 bases between them. CDR1 and CDR2 from the germline V gene are LNHDA and SQIVND (reference sequence). The CDR3 has 13 amino acids. CDR3 sequence (DNA): TGTGCCAGTAGTTCTCAGGGAATTGAAAAACTGTTTTTT. This encodes CASSSQGIEKLFF.

The chain carries TRBV5-6 and TRBJ2-6, with D possibly being TRBD1 (5 bases). CDR1 is SGHDT and CDR2 is YYEEEE in the germline V gene. Trimming left V 0 bases short and J 7 bases short, with 8 bases between. This CDR3 contains 14 residues. CDR3 residues: CASSLGQGANVLTF. In nucleotides, the CDR3 is TGTGCCAGCAGCTTGGGGCAGGGAGCCAACGTCCTGACTTTC.

This clone occurred once. This chain links TRBV19 with TRBJ1-1; D perhaps matches TRBD1 (5 bases). Trimming shortened V by 4 bases and J by 4 bases, and 10 bases separated the two germline ends. This CDR3 region has 13 residues. Germline loops: CDR1 LNHDA, CDR2 SQIVND (reference sequence). This chain's CDR3 is CASSTRVSTEAFF. The CDR3 nucleotides read TGTGCCAGTAGTACCAGGGTCTCCACTGAAGCTTTCTTT.

In nucleotides, the CDR3 is TGTGCCAGCAGTTCCCTAAAGCGCAAGCAAGAGACCCAGTACTTC. It encodes CASSSLKRKQETQYF. The rearrangement joins TRBV6-2 or TRBV6-3 to TRBJ2-5; no reliable D call. The CDR3 spans 15 residues. CDR1 is MNHEY, CDR2 SVGEGT, per germline. Trimming removed 4 bases from V and 2 bases from J, with 14 bases in between.

The chain links TRBV28 to TRBJ2-5, with 7 nucleotides matching TRBD2. The CDR3 is made up of 14 amino acids. Germline CDR1 MDHEN, CDR2 SYDVKM. V was clipped by 3 bases and J by 2 bases; unmatched bases: 3. The CDR3 DNA is TGTGCCAGCAGTTTTGTGGGACTACAAGAGACCCAGTACTTC. It codes for CASSFVGLQETQYF.

The J gene is TRBJ1-3, the V gene TRBV4-3; possible D gene TRBD1, 5 bases. CDR1 and CDR2 from the germline V gene are LGHNA and YSLEER. This CDR3 has 13 residues. With 1 base removed from V and 4 bases from J, the gap between germline ends came to 5 bases. The CDR3 coding sequence is TGCGCCAGCAGCCAAGGGGGCGGAAACACCATATATTTT. Protein: CASSQGGGNTIYF.

The CDR3 sequence is CASSNSPQGWTEAFF. The CDR3 nucleotides read TGTGCCAGCAGTAACAGTCCACAGGGTTGGACTGAAGCTTTCTTT. This chain links TRBV27 with TRBJ1-1; tentatively, D is TRBD1 (6 bases). Per the germline V gene, CDR1 is MNHEY and CDR2 is SMNVEV (reference sequence). The V gene lost 5 bases and the J gene lost 5 bases, with 18 bases spanning the gap. The CDR3 runs 15 residues.

As to this clone: One end of the junction fails to match germline, which may point to a read error. J is TRBJ1-5 and V is TRBV18; perhaps TRBD1 as D (5 bases). This CDR3 contains 15 residues. Per germline, CDR1 KGHSH and CDR2 LQKENI. The CDR3 coding sequence is TGTGCCAGCTCATCACCGGGAAGGGGCCGCCAGCCCCAGCATTTT. This gives the protein CASSSPGRGRQPQHF.

The chain employs TRBV19 and TRBJ2-7, with a weak D call TRBD2 (7 bases). This CDR3 has 15 residues. Trimming shortened V by 6 bases and J by 4 bases, and 19 bases separated the two germline ends. CDR1 and CDR2 (germline): LNHDA, SQIVND (reference sequence). CDR3 bases: TGTGCCAGTAGCATGGGACAAGCGGGGCCGTACGAGCAGTACTTC. This gives the protein CASSMGQAGPYEQYF. Together with reference TRBV19 and TRBJ2-7, the CDR3 gives the full variable domain: DGGITQSPKYLFRKEGQNVTLSCEQNLNHDAMYWYRQDPGQGLRLIYYSQIVNDFQKGDIAEGYSVSREKKESFPLTVTSAQKNPTAFYLCASSMGQAGPYEQYFGPGTRLTVT.

The genes are TRBV6-5 and TRBJ2-7; 9 positions match TRBD2. The CDR3 runs 14 residues. With 0 bases clipped from V and 3 bases from J, the junction kept 0 bases outside the gene matches. Germline V gene lookup returns CDR1 MNHEY and CDR2 SVGAGI. The CDR3 protein is CASSYSSGSYEQYF. Written as DNA, the CDR3 is TGTGCCAGCAGTTACTCTAGCGGGAGCTACGAGCAGTACTTC.

The chain has TRBV13 and TRBJ2-5; D might be TRBD1 (5 bases). The V and J ends lost 5 bases and 5 bases respectively, with 15 bases between them. Germline V gene data show CDR1 as PRHDT and CDR2 as FYEKMQ (reference sequence). The CDR3 totals 14 residues. The CDR3 spells CASSANANRETQYF. The CDR3 nucleotides read TGTGCCAGCAGCGCGAACGCCAACAGGGAGACCCAGTACTTC.